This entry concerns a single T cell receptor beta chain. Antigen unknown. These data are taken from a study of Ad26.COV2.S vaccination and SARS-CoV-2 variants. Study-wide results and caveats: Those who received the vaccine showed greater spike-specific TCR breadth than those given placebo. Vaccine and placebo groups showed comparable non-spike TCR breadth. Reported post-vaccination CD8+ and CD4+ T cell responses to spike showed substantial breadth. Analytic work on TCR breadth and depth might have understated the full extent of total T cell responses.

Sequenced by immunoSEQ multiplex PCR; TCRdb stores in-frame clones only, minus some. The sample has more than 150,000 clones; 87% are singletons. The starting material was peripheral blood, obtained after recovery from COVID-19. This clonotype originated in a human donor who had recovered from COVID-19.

CDR3 DNA sequence: TGTGCCAGCAGCTTAGGGCTGAGCGGGGTCAGCTCCTACAATGAGCAGTTCTTC. Amino acid sequence: CASSLGLSGVSSYNEQFF. The gene calls are TRBV7-9 and TRBJ2-1; TRBD2 aligns across 7 bases. The ends lost 1 base at V and 0 bases at J; junction bases unmatched: 9. The length of the CDR3 is 18 residues. From germline, CDR1 is SEHNR and CDR2 FQNEAQ (reference sequence).